This TCR beta chain is drawn from a study of blood T cell repertoires in COVID-19. Whole-study context: COVID-19 samples, acute and convalescent, were from the United States, Italy and Spain. The analysed material was cDNA or gDNA that came from T cells, B-cell-depleted T cells, or PBMCs.

Data came from immunoSEQ multiplex PCR; TCRdb stores just in-frame clones and leaves some out. Of 95,000 to 110,000 clones listed, 84% were seen once; the top ten hold more than 10%. Trimming removed 2 bases at V and 8 bases at J, with 6 bases between. Germline assignment: CDR1 SNHLY and CDR2 FYNNEI. There are 11 residues in the CDR3. Sequencing input: peripheral blood. V is TRBV2 and J is TRBJ1-1; perhaps TRBD1 as D (6 bases). The source of this sequence is a human donor in a cohort sampled during active COVID-19. CDR3: CASSETGEAFF. CDR3 DNA sequence: TGTGCCAGCAGTGAAACAGGGGAAGCTTTCTTT.